Sequencing of this T cell receptor (beta chain) was carried out in a study of vaccination and CD4 T cells after COVID-19. As to time point: late sampling 161 to 241 days after vaccination in a few convalescent patients. Treatment here: approximately 9-day PBMC culture with coronavirus spike peptide pools or control peptides (ViraFEST assay). Scientists ran DNA taken from cultured CD4+ T cells through the Oncomine TCR Beta short-read assay for sequencing. TCRdb fed the PCR reads into MiXCR, producing one record per CDR3 protein. The sample records under 20,000 distinct CDR3 sequences, roughly 40% being singletons. The ends were cut back, 6 bases at V and 0 bases at J, with 3 bases in the middle. The CDR3 consists of 11 residues. The germline gives CDR1 MNHNS, CDR2 SASEGT. This clonotype was detected only a few times. The antigen remains undetermined.

This rearrangement joins TRBV6-1 to TRBJ2-7, with D uncertain. The specimen was CD4+ T cells from blood, cultured in vitro, collected about 7 months after SARS-CoV-2 vaccination. The source of this sequence is a human donor who had recovered from COVID-19. The CDR3 loop is CASRSSYEQYF. The CDR3 coding sequence is TGTGCCAGCAGGAGCTCCTACGAGCAGTACTTC.